The 12 T cell receptor beta chains below were found in one sample sequenced in a study of cytomegalovirus exposure and HLA in healthy donors. Using immunoSEQ multiplex PCR, the repertoire was profiled, and TCRdb retains in-frame clones only, with some absent. The sample yields approximately 110,000 clones, 85% to 95% seen once. Input material: PBMCs. All receptors derive from a woman between 18 and 30 years old in good health and CMV-seronegative.

The genes are TRBV9 and TRBJ2-2, with 7 bases identical to TRBD2. Looked up from germline, CDR1 is SGDLS and CDR2 is YYNGEE. V lost 0 bases, J lost 6 bases, and 5 bases stayed unmatched. The CDR3 consists of 15 residues. CDR3 bases: TGTGCCAGCAGCGTAGGTACTAGCGCCGCCGGGGAGCTGTTTTTT. This translates into CASSVGTSAAGELFF.

V and J are TRBV19 and TRBJ2-2; TRBD2 matches 7 bases. Germline V gene lookup returns CDR1 LNHDA and CDR2 SQIVND (reference sequence). Unmatched junction bases numbered 3, after V lost 3 bases and J lost 2 bases. The CDR3 has 15 amino acids. The CDR3 nucleotides are TGTGCCAGTAGTATTGGGGGGGTCAACACCGGGGAGCTGTTTTTT. Protein sequence: CASSIGGVNTGELFF.

V is TRBV19 and J is TRBJ1-1; D is unresolved. The germline CDR1 and CDR2 sequences are LNHDA and SQIVND (reference sequence). CDR3 length: 15 residues. Trimming took off 2 bases at V and 0 bases at J, with 10 bases between the two ends. In DNA form, the CDR3 reads TGTGCCAGTAGTATAAGTGGGAGAATGAACACTGAAGCTTTCTTT. Translation: CASSISGRMNTEAFF.

The rearrangement joins TRBV27 to TRBJ1-5, with D hard to call. Germline CDR1 reads MNHEY; CDR2 reads SMNVEV (reference sequence). This CDR3 is built from 15 residues. V lost 5 bases and J lost 4, with 15 bases in between. As DNA, the CDR3 is TGTGCCAGCAGTCCACTGTCCGGGAAGAATCAGCCCCAGCATTTT. Its protein is CASSPLSGKNQPQHF.

This clone was recorded only once. The CDR3 loop reads CASSLGAGGIQETQYF. Here the CDR3 DNA reads TGCGCCAGCAGCTTGGGGGCGGGAGGGATCCAAGAGACCCAGTACTTC. The V call is TRBV5-1, the J call TRBJ2-5; TRBD2 matches 9 bases. CDR1 and CDR2 (germline): SGHRS, YFSETQ. The CDR3 spans 16 residues. V shed 0 bases, J shed 1 base, and the junction held 4 bases outside the gene matches.

This chain joins TRBV18 and TRBJ2-1; weak D call: TRBD2 (7 bases). The germline V gene encodes CDR1 KGHSH and CDR2 LQKENI. CDR3 length equals 16 residues. Trimming cost V 0 bases and J 7 bases, with 16 bases left between them. CDR3 amino acids: CASSPPQGGAGNEQFF. The CDR3, as DNA: TGTGCCAGCTCACCACCCCAAGGGGGGGCCGGGAATGAGCAGTTCTTC.

This clone was picked up one time. The rearrangement links TRBV5-1 to TRBJ2-1; 8 positions match TRBD2. Germline CDR1 reads SGHRS; CDR2 reads YFSETQ. V lost 3 bases and J lost 0; bases outside the gene matches: 17. This CDR3 region has 20 residues. CDR3: CASSSAGTSGTLGSYNEQFF. The CDR3 DNA is TGCGCCAGCAGCTCCGCGGGGACTAGTGGCACCCTGGGCTCCTACAATGAGCAGTTCTTC.

This clone was observed a handful of times. V and J are TRBV6-5 and TRBJ1-2; no definite D call. V was shortened by 2 bases and J by 4 bases, with 5 bases between the two germline ends. Germline V lookup: CDR1 MNHEY, CDR2 SVGAGI. The length of the CDR3 is 12 residues. This CDR3 is CASSYDTYGYTF. CDR3 DNA sequence: TGTGCCAGCAGTTACGACACCTATGGCTACACCTTC.

This rearrangement joins TRBV6-1 to TRBJ1-5; TRBD1 agrees at 8 bases. The V gene end was trimmed by 8 bases and the J gene end by 7 bases; junction bases not matched to a gene: 13. CDR3 size: 15 residues. Germline V CDR1 and CDR2: MNHNS, SASEGT. The CDR3 region has the DNA TGTGCCAGCGTCGAGGGCAGGGGGCACCGGCAGCCCCAGCATTTT. Translated: CASVEGRGHRQPQHF.

This clone was counted once. This rearrangement joins TRBV19 to TRBJ2-7; a possible D gene is TRBD2 (5 bases). Germline V gene lookup returns CDR1 LNHDA and CDR2 SQIVND (reference sequence). Trimming left V 3 bases short and J 5 bases short, with 14 bases between. The CDR3 extends over 14 amino acids. The CDR3 region has the DNA TGTGCCAGTAGTATTCCTGCTAGCCGGGACGAGCAGTACTTC. Its translation is CASSIPASRDEQYF.

The chain couples TRBV7-2 to TRBJ1-2, with D possibly TRBD1 on 6 matching bases. From germline, CDR1 is SGHTA and CDR2 FQGNSA. The CDR3 has 14 residues. Trimming shortened V by 4 bases and J by 4 bases, and 13 bases separated the two germline ends. The CDR3 loop is CASSSYGQPYGYTF. As DNA, the CDR3 is TGTGCCAGCAGCTCCTATGGACAGCCCTATGGCTACACCTTC.

The chain's CDR3 is CASNRLAGGPSGELFF. The CDR3 DNA follows: TGTGCCAGTAACCGACTAGCGGGGGGGCCTAGCGGGGAGCTGTTTTTT. The rearrangement joins TRBV19 to TRBJ2-2; 14 bases align to TRBD2. This CDR3 is built from 16 residues. CDR1 LNHDA and CDR2 SQIVND come from the germline V gene (reference sequence). With 7 bases clipped from V and 7 bases from J, the junction kept 8 bases outside the gene matches.